The 11 T cell receptor beta chains reported below all come from one sample, sequenced in a study of T-cell reconstitution after alpha-beta-depleted transplantation in children. Preparation of the TCRbeta library involved a method that used unique molecular identifiers. TCRdb processed the PCR reads anew with MiXCR; each CDR3 protein has one entry. The sample comprises hundreds of thousands of distinct CDR3 sequences, approximately 11% of which are singletons, and roughly 28% rests with the top ten. The sequencing used PBMCs, collected before TCRalphabeta/CD19-depleted stem cell transplant. These TCRs come from a child under two years old with acute myeloid leukemia, due to receive a stem cell transplant.

In this sample, this clonotype turned up many times. The chain carries TRBV5-1 and TRBJ2-3; possibly TRBD2 for D (6 bases). Trimming removed 1 base from V and 3 bases from J, with 15 bases in between. Germline lookup yields CDR1 SGHRS and CDR2 YFSETQ. The CDR3 covers 16 residues. The CDR3 region is CASSLIPGVGTDTQYF. CDR3 DNA sequence: TGCGCCAGCAGCTTGATTCCGGGAGTAGGTACAGATACGCAGTATTTT. Together with reference TRBV5-1 and TRBJ2-3, the CDR3 gives the full variable domain: KAGVTQTPRYLIKTRGQQVTLSCSPISGHRSVSWYQQTPGQGLQFLFEYFSETQRNKGNFPGRFSGRQFSNSRSEMNVSTLELGDSALYLCASSLIPGVGTDTQYFGPGTRLTVL.

This clonotype occurred many times. The chain links TRBV4-2 to TRBJ1-2; a weak D match, TRBD1 (6 bases). Per the germline V gene, CDR1 is LGHNA and CDR2 is YNFKEQ. The CDR3 spans 15 residues. V lost 4 bases to trimming and J lost 5 bases, with 17 bases between them. The DNA for the CDR3 is TGTGCCAGCAGCCCTGGGGCGACAGGAAGGTATGGCTACACCTTC. It translates to CASSPGATGRYGYTF.

This clonotype was seen repeatedly, ten times or more. V gene TRBV28 combines with J gene TRBJ2-1; D is unclear. Deletions cut 6 bases from V and 0 bases from J, with 15 bases between. Germline values: CDR1 MDHEN, CDR2 SYDVKM. The CDR3 loop spans 16 amino acids. The CDR3 reads CASSPFRLSSYNEQFF. The CDR3 DNA is TGTGCCAGCAGCCCCTTTAGGCTTAGCTCCTACAATGAGCAGTTCTTC.

This clonotype has a count of ten or more. V usage is TRBV6-1 and J usage is TRBJ2-1; 14 bases are shared with TRBD2. This CDR3 has 18 residues. Germline CDR1 MNHNS, CDR2 SASEGT. J was trimmed by 8 bases and V by 8 bases; bases with no gene match: 17. The CDR3 protein is CASRMARTSGRPRHEQFF. Written as DNA, the CDR3 is TGTGCCAGCCGAATGGCTAGGACTAGCGGGAGGCCCCGGCATGAGCAGTTCTTC.

In this sample, this clonotype turned up many times. The gene calls are TRBV28 and TRBJ1-2; D gene uncertain. Germline loops: CDR1 MDHEN, CDR2 SYDVKM. This CDR3 has 12 residues. V was pared by 2 bases and J by 8 bases, with 9 bases between. The CDR3 is CASSLASRGYTF. For the CDR3, the DNA is TGTGCCAGCAGTTTAGCGAGTCGGGGCTACACCTTC.

In this sample, this clonotype turned up many times. The chain recombines TRBV4-3 with TRBJ1-1; D might be TRBD1 (6 bases). Germline-derived CDR1 and CDR2 are LGHNA and YSLEER. Trimming shortened V by 3 bases and J by 1 base, and 9 bases separated the two germline ends. The CDR3 consists of 14 residues. In DNA form, the CDR3 reads TGCGCCAGCAGCCATTTGGACAGGAACACTGAAGCTTTCTTT. It specifies CASSHLDRNTEAFF.

This clonotype was recorded at least ten times. The junction shows a germline mismatch at one end, possibly a read error. The chain is built from TRBV5-1 and TRBJ2-3; unclear D gene. CDR1 and CDR2 from the germline V gene are SGHRS and YFSETQ. The CDR3 runs to 12 residues. The DNA of the CDR3 is TGCGCCAGCAGCCTAAACACAGATAGGCAGTATTTT. Translation: CASSLNTDRQYF.

This clonotype was observed a handful of times. This chain uses TRBV21-1 with TRBJ2-7; the table's D call, TRBD2, was not checked against the DNA. TRBV21-1 is labeled a pseudogene. CDR3 length: 14 amino acids. The DNA for the CDR3 is TGTGCCAGCAGCCGAGGGGCGGGAGGGTACGAGCAGTACTTC. Amino acid sequence: CASSRGAGGYEQYF.

This clonotype was seen repeatedly, ten times or more. This sequence joins TRBV5-1 and TRBJ1-1; D gene unclear. Germline assignment: CDR1 SGHRS and CDR2 YFSETQ. The CDR3 runs to 16 residues. Trimming removed 0 bases at V and 4 bases at J, with 16 bases between. CDR3 nucleotide sequence: TGCGCCAGCAGCTTGGCCGAAAGGGTAGTAGGCACTGAAGCTTTCTTT. Translated: CASSLAERVVGTEAFF.

This clonotype was counted ten times or more. This chain joins TRBV7-9 and TRBJ2-1; tentatively, D is TRBD1 (5 bases). Trimming removed 5 bases from V and 3 bases from J, with 20 bases in between. This CDR3 region has 17 residues. The germline CDR1 and CDR2 sequences are SEHNR and FQNEAQ (reference sequence). In DNA form, the CDR3 reads TGTGCCAGCAGCCGAGTCGGTCGGCAGGGCTTCTACAATGAGCAGTTCTTC. It yields the protein CASSRVGRQGFYNEQFF.

This clonotype was picked up many times. The gene calls are TRBV19 and TRBJ2-1; D not certain. Germline V gene sequence: CDR1 LNHDA, CDR2 SQIVND (reference sequence). The CDR3 has 12 residues. The V end was cut by 5 bases, the J end by 8 bases, with 10 bases between. DNA for the CDR3: TGTGCCAGTAGTGAGGCCTTGGATGAGCAGTTCTTC. Protein sequence: CASSEALDEQFF.